The 10 T cell receptor beta chains listed next were all sequenced from one sample in a study of response to subunit inactivated influenza vaccine. Using its own MiXCR run on the RT-PCR reads, TCRdb lists one record per CDR3 protein. The data show around 200,000 distinct CDR3 sequences, with 14% seen just once and about 26% held by the top ten. This material consisted of CD8+ T cells sorted from PBMCs, taken 5 days after vaccination. The receptors were sampled from a man aged 50 to 59 who received an inactivated influenza vaccine.

The CDR3 loop is CASTASGNTIYF. The CDR3 DNA reads as TGTGCTTCGACTGCCTCTGGAAACACCATATATTTT. The chain couples TRBV12-3 or TRBV12-4 to TRBJ1-3; unclear D gene. The CDR3 contains 12 residues.

The chain combines TRBV4-1 with TRBJ2-1; the match to TRBD2 covers 10 bases. The germline gives CDR1 MGHRA, CDR2 YSYEKL. The CDR3 contains 15 residues. With 1 base clipped from V and 8 bases from J, the junction kept 5 bases outside the gene matches. CDR3 in amino acids: CASSQVSGGADEQFF. CDR3 sequence (DNA): TGCGCCAGCAGCCAAGTCAGCGGGGGGGCGGATGAGCAGTTCTTC.

The chain uses TRBV7-8 and TRBJ2-5, with unresolved D. Germline CDR1 and CDR2: SGHVS and FQNEAQ. V lost 3 bases and J lost 0, with 11 bases in between. The CDR3 loop spans 15 amino acids. CDR3 in amino acids: CASSLGFFDQETQYF. As DNA, the CDR3 is TGTGCCAGCAGCTTGGGTTTCTTTGACCAAGAGACCCAGTACTTC.

This clonotype was counted only a few times. The chain combines TRBV28 with TRBJ1-2, with TRBD1 matching over 8 bases. The length of the CDR3 is 14 residues. J gave up 0 bases and V 5 bases, and 2 bases lay outside the gene matches. The germline gives CDR1 MDHEN, CDR2 SYDVKM. The CDR3 DNA is TGTGCCAGCAGTCGGACAGGGACTAACTATGGCTACACCTTC. Protein product: CASSRTGTNYGYTF.

This clonotype was picked up many times. The chain joins TRBV12-3 or TRBV12-4 to TRBJ2-7; no definite D call. CDR3 size: 12 residues. Trimming pared 6 bases from V and 5 bases from J, leaving 11 bases between. The CDR3 sequence is CASSLRWDEQYF. For the CDR3, the DNA is TGTGCCAGCAGCCTTAGATGGGACGAGCAGTACTTC.

The table lists this clonotype with a few counts. The genes are TRBV29-1 and TRBJ2-1; unclear D gene. The V gene's germline CDR1 is SQVTM and CDR2 ANQGSEA. The V gene lost 4 bases and the J gene lost 7 bases, with 11 bases spanning the gap. CDR3 length: 12 residues. CDR3 in amino acids: CSVVPRRNEQFF. The CDR3 coding sequence is TGCAGCGTTGTCCCCCGCCGGAATGAGCAGTTCTTC.

This chain joins TRBV4-3 and TRBJ2-1; D unresolved. Germline values: CDR1 LGHNA, CDR2 YSLEER. CDR3 length: 17 amino acids. V gave up 1 base and J gave up 3 bases, with 16 bases separating them. Here the CDR3 reads CASSQGSGGIYYNEQFF. CDR3 bases: TGCGCCAGCAGCCAAGGTTCCGGCGGAATCTACTACAATGAGCAGTTCTTC.

As regards this clonotype: A single base separates this from a much larger clone, so it may be a read error. This chain links TRBV5-1 with TRBJ2-7; the D is unclear. The germline V gene encodes CDR1 SGHRS and CDR2 YFSETQ. The CDR3 length is 13 residues. Trimming removed 0 bases from V and 6 bases from J, with 10 bases in between. The CDR3 protein is CASSLVIGVEQYF. The CDR3 DNA follows: TGCGCCAGCAGCTTGGTTATAGGCGTCGAGCAGTACTTC. Looking up the rest from reference TRBV5-1 and TRBJ2-7 gives the full variable domain: KAGVTQTPRYLIKTRGQQVTLSCSPISGHRSVSWYQQTPGQGLQFLFEYFSETQRNKGNFPGRFSGRQFSNSRSEMNVSTLELGDSALYLCASSLVIGVEQYFGPGTRLTVT.

This clonotype was observed many times. The chain employs TRBV4-1 and TRBJ2-7; D possibly corresponds to TRBD1 (5 bases). Germline lookup yields CDR1 MGHRA and CDR2 YSYEKL. There are 14 residues in the CDR3. V lost 5 bases and J lost 4, with 15 bases in between. The CDR3 DNA reads as TGCGCCAGCAGCTTCGATAAGGGGTCGTACGAGCAGTACTTC. Amino acids: CASSFDKGSYEQYF.

Written as DNA, the CDR3 is TGCGCCAGCAGCAAGGCTTTGGATTACACTGAAGCTTTCTTT. This encodes CASSKALDYTEAFF. V usage is TRBV4-1 and J usage is TRBJ1-1; D is uncertain. The V gene's germline CDR1 is MGHRA and CDR2 YSYEKL. V was pared by 5 bases and J by 3 bases, with 13 bases between. This CDR3 spans 14 amino acids.